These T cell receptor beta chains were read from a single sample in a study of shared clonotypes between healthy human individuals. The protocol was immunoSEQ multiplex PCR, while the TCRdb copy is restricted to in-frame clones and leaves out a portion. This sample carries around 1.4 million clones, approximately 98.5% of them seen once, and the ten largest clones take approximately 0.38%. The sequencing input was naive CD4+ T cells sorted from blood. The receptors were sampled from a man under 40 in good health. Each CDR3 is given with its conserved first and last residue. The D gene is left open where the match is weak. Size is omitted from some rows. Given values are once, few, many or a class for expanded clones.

CDR3aa: CASSLGRDYGYTF
CDR3nt: TGTGCCAGCAGCTTGGGCAGAGACTATGGCTACACCTTC
d_gene: -
abundance: -
v_gene: TRBV7-9
j_gene: TRBJ1-2
len: 13

CDR3aa: CASSLAGADWGNTIYF
CDR3nt: TGTGCCAGCAGCTTGGCCGGCGCAGATTGGGGAAACACCATATATTTT
d_gene: -
abundance: -
v_gene: TRBV5-5
j_gene: TRBJ1-3
len: 16

CDR3aa: CASSTVRQGSKTSAYEQYF
CDR3nt: TGTGCCAGCAGCACCGTCAGACAGGGATCGAAGACCTCAGCCTACGAGCAGTACTTC
d_gene: TRBD1
abundance: -
v_gene: TRBV7-9
j_gene: TRBJ2-7
len: 19

CDR3aa: CSVLPAGVNTGELFF
CDR3nt: TGCAGCGTGTTGCCTGCGGGAGTTAACACCGGGGAGCTGTTTTTT
d_gene: TRBD2
abundance: -
v_gene: TRBV29-1
j_gene: TRBJ2-2
len: 15

CDR3aa: CASSGSASGRHNEQFF
CDR3nt: TGTGCCAGCAGCGGGTCGGCTAGCGGGAGACACAATGAGCAGTTCTTC
d_gene: -
abundance: -
v_gene: TRBV21-1
j_gene: TRBJ2-1
len: 16

CDR3aa: CASSRRVDQAGEQYF
CDR3nt: TGTGCCAGCAGCCGACGAGTCGATCAGGCCGGCGAGCAGTACTTC
d_gene: -
abundance: -
v_gene: TRBV11-2
j_gene: TRBJ2-7
len: 15

CDR3aa: CASSQELGPYYEQYF
CDR3nt: TGCGCCAGCAGCCAAGAACTAGGACCGTACTACGAGCAGTACTTC
d_gene: -
abundance: -
v_gene: TRBV4-3
j_gene: TRBJ2-7
len: 15

CDR3aa: CASRRTSFNEQFF
CDR3nt: TGTGCCAGCAGGCGGACTAGCTTCAATGAGCAGTTCTTC
d_gene: TRBD2
abundance: -
v_gene: TRBV6-1
j_gene: TRBJ2-1
len: 13

CDR3aa: CASSFNGAGANVLTF
CDR3nt: TGTGCCAGCAGTTTTAATGGAGCTGGGGCCAACGTCCTGACTTTC
d_gene: -
abundance: -
v_gene: TRBV27
j_gene: TRBJ2-6
len: 15

CDR3aa: CASRHTGLAGTDTQYF
CDR3nt: TGTGCCAGCAGGCATACGGGACTAGCGGGCACAGATACGCAGTATTTT
d_gene: TRBD2
abundance: once
v_gene: TRBV5-4
j_gene: TRBJ2-3
len: 16

CDR3aa: CASSQIDREKLFF
CDR3nt: TGTGCCAGCAGCCAAATTGACAGAGAAAAACTGTTTTTT
d_gene: -
abundance: -
v_gene: TRBV11-2
j_gene: TRBJ1-4
len: 13

CDR3aa: CASSERSGRGLTGELFF
CDR3nt: TGTGCCAGCAGTGAGAGATCGGGCAGGGGGCTGACCGGGGAGCTGTTTTTT
d_gene: TRBD1
abundance: -
v_gene: TRBV6-1
j_gene: TRBJ2-2
len: 17

CDR3aa: CASSLGQWSSYEQYF
CDR3nt: TGCGCCAGCAGCTTGGGACAGTGGAGCTCCTACGAGCAGTACTTC
d_gene: -
abundance: -
v_gene: TRBV5-1
j_gene: TRBJ2-7
len: 15

CDR3aa: CASSFSGGGTQYF
CDR3nt: TGTGCCAGCAGCTTTTCCGGCGGGGGTACGCAGTATTTT
d_gene: TRBD2
abundance: -
v_gene: TRBV7-9
j_gene: TRBJ2-3
len: 13

CDR3aa: CASSSGLAGGSRETQYF
CDR3nt: TGTGCCAGCAGCTCTGGACTAGCGGGAGGGAGCCGGGAGACCCAGTACTTC
d_gene: TRBD2
abundance: -
v_gene: TRBV13
j_gene: TRBJ2-5
len: 17

CDR3aa: CASSLIWDGRAEQYF
CDR3nt: TGTGCCAGCAGCTTGATTTGGGACGGCCGCGCCGAGCAGTACTTC
d_gene: -
abundance: once
v_gene: TRBV5-6
j_gene: TRBJ2-7
len: 15

CDR3aa: CASSQDLKNKQYF
CDR3nt: TGTGCCAGCAGCCAAGATCTGAAAAATAAGCAGTACTTC
d_gene: -
abundance: -
v_gene: TRBV14
j_gene: TRBJ2-7
len: 13

CDR3aa: CASSLALAGETQYF
CDR3nt: TGCGCCAGCAGCTTGGCGCTAGCGGGAGAGACCCAGTACTTC
d_gene: TRBD2
abundance: -
v_gene: TRBV5-1
j_gene: TRBJ2-5
len: 14

CDR3aa: CSVCRTGAQETQYF
CDR3nt: TGCAGCGTTTGCCGGACAGGGGCCCAAGAGACCCAGTACTTC
d_gene: TRBD1
abundance: -
v_gene: TRBV29-1
j_gene: TRBJ2-5
len: 14

CDR3aa: CASSLSSAGNQPQHF
CDR3nt: TGTGCCAGCAGTTTATCTTCCGCAGGCAATCAGCCCCAGCATTTT
d_gene: -
abundance: -
v_gene: TRBV27
j_gene: TRBJ1-5
len: 15

CDR3aa: CATSPWGARGHEQFF
CDR3nt: TGTGCCACCAGCCCCTGGGGGGCCCGGGGACATGAGCAGTTCTTC
d_gene: -
abundance: -
v_gene: TRBV15
j_gene: TRBJ2-1
len: 15

CDR3aa: CASSEALLSGANVLTF
CDR3nt: TGTGCCAGCAGTGAAGCGTTACTCTCTGGGGCCAACGTCCTGACTTTC
d_gene: -
abundance: -
v_gene: TRBV6-1
j_gene: TRBJ2-6
len: 16

CDR3aa: CASSPEGGRDIQYF
CDR3nt: TGTGCCAGCAGCCCAGAGGGGGGGCGAGACATTCAGTACTTC
d_gene: -
abundance: -
v_gene: TRBV7-2
j_gene: TRBJ2-4
len: 14

CDR3aa: CASKSGPNNQPQHF
CDR3nt: TGTGCCAGCAAATCGGGACCGAACAATCAGCCCCAGCATTTT
d_gene: -
abundance: -
v_gene: TRBV9
j_gene: TRBJ1-5
len: 14

CDR3aa: CASSLADSGRDFTYEQYF
CDR3nt: TGTGCCAGCAGCTTAGCGGATAGCGGGAGGGACTTCACCTACGAGCAGTACTTC
d_gene: TRBD2
abundance: -
v_gene: TRBV7-2
j_gene: TRBJ2-7
len: 18

CDR3aa: CASRGPGQNQPQHF
CDR3nt: TGTGCCAGCAGAGGACCGGGACAGAATCAGCCCCAGCATTTT
d_gene: TRBD1
abundance: -
v_gene: TRBV28
j_gene: TRBJ1-5
len: 14

CDR3aa: CASSLRTSGSNEQFF
CDR3nt: TGTGCCAGCAGCTTGAGGACTAGCGGGAGCAATGAGCAGTTCTTC
d_gene: TRBD2
abundance: -
v_gene: TRBV5-5
j_gene: TRBJ2-1
len: 15

CDR3aa: CASSRGEGALNEQFF
CDR3nt: TGCGCCAGCAGCCGTGGGGAGGGGGCATTAAATGAGCAGTTCTTC
d_gene: -
abundance: -
v_gene: TRBV4-3
j_gene: TRBJ2-1
len: 15

CDR3aa: CAISLAGVYEQYF
CDR3nt: TGTGCCATCTCCCTAGCGGGGGTCTACGAGCAGTACTTC
d_gene: TRBD2
abundance: -
v_gene: TRBV28
j_gene: TRBJ2-7
len: 13

CDR3aa: CASSEALKTQYF
CDR3nt: TGTGCCAGCAGTGAAGCGCTTAAGACCCAGTACTTC
d_gene: -
abundance: -
v_gene: TRBV2
j_gene: TRBJ2-5
len: 12

CDR3aa: CASSSLPGETQYF
CDR3nt: TGTGCCAGCAGTTCCCTCCCTGGTGAGACCCAGTACTTC
d_gene: -
abundance: -
v_gene: TRBV27
j_gene: TRBJ2-5
len: 13

CDR3aa: CASRRGHGYTF
CDR3nt: TGTGCCAGCCGTCGCGGTCATGGCTACACCTTC
d_gene: -
abundance: -
v_gene: TRBV6-6
j_gene: TRBJ1-2
len: 11

CDR3aa: CASSPRQGGYEQYF
CDR3nt: TGTGCCAGCAGCCCAAGACAGGGTGGCTACGAGCAGTACTTC
d_gene: TRBD1
abundance: -
v_gene: TRBV7-2
j_gene: TRBJ2-7
len: 14

CDR3aa: CASSYETGVNTGELFF
CDR3nt: TGTGCCAGCAGCTATGAGACAGGGGTCAACACCGGGGAGCTGTTTTTT
d_gene: TRBD1
abundance: -
v_gene: TRBV7-8
j_gene: TRBJ2-2
len: 16

CDR3aa: CASSQEAGTGELFF
CDR3nt: TGCGCCAGCAGCCAAGAGGCGGGTACCGGGGAGCTGTTTTTT
d_gene: -
abundance: once
v_gene: TRBV4-3
j_gene: TRBJ2-2
len: 14

CDR3aa: CASGLGRAEQYF
CDR3nt: TGTGCCAGCGGGTTGGGCAGGGCTGAGCAGTACTTC
d_gene: -
abundance: -
v_gene: TRBV11-2
j_gene: TRBJ2-7
len: 12

CDR3aa: CASSASAFSYEQYF
CDR3nt: TGTGCCAGCAGTGCATCAGCGTTCTCCTACGAGCAGTACTTC
d_gene: -
abundance: -
v_gene: TRBV6-1
j_gene: TRBJ2-7
len: 14

CDR3aa: CASSGQGFGNTIYF
CDR3nt: TGTGCCAGCAGTGGTCAGGGGTTTGGAAACACCATATATTTT
d_gene: -
abundance: -
v_gene: TRBV2
j_gene: TRBJ1-3
len: 14

CDR3aa: CASSPGARGSPYGYTF
CDR3nt: TGTGCCAGCAGCCCGGGGGCGCGGGGCAGCCCCTATGGCTACACCTTC
d_gene: -
abundance: -
v_gene: TRBV11-2
j_gene: TRBJ1-2
len: 16

CDR3aa: CASSGGLAGVSHEQYF
CDR3nt: TGCGCCAGCAGCGGGGGACTAGCGGGAGTATCCCACGAGCAGTACTTC
d_gene: TRBD2
abundance: -
v_gene: TRBV5-1
j_gene: TRBJ2-7
len: 16

CDR3aa: CAWTRSDSRNQPQHF
CDR3nt: TGTGCCTGGACGAGATCGGACAGCCGGAATCAGCCCCAGCATTTT
d_gene: -
abundance: few
v_gene: TRBV30
j_gene: TRBJ1-5
len: 15

CDR3aa: CASSPLDYRYNEQFF
CDR3nt: TGTGCCAGCTCACCACTGGACTACCGCTACAATGAGCAGTTCTTC
d_gene: -
abundance: -
v_gene: TRBV18
j_gene: TRBJ2-1
len: 15

CDR3aa: CASSSPGRGSYNEQFF
CDR3nt: TGTGCCAGCAGCTCCCCCGGCCGGGGTTCCTACAATGAGCAGTTCTTC
d_gene: -
abundance: once
v_gene: TRBV7-9
j_gene: TRBJ2-1
len: 16

CDR3aa: CASSLGQPSYEQYF
CDR3nt: TGCGCCAGCAGCTTGGGACAACCCTCCTACGAGCAGTACTTC
d_gene: -
abundance: -
v_gene: TRBV5-1
j_gene: TRBJ2-7
len: 14